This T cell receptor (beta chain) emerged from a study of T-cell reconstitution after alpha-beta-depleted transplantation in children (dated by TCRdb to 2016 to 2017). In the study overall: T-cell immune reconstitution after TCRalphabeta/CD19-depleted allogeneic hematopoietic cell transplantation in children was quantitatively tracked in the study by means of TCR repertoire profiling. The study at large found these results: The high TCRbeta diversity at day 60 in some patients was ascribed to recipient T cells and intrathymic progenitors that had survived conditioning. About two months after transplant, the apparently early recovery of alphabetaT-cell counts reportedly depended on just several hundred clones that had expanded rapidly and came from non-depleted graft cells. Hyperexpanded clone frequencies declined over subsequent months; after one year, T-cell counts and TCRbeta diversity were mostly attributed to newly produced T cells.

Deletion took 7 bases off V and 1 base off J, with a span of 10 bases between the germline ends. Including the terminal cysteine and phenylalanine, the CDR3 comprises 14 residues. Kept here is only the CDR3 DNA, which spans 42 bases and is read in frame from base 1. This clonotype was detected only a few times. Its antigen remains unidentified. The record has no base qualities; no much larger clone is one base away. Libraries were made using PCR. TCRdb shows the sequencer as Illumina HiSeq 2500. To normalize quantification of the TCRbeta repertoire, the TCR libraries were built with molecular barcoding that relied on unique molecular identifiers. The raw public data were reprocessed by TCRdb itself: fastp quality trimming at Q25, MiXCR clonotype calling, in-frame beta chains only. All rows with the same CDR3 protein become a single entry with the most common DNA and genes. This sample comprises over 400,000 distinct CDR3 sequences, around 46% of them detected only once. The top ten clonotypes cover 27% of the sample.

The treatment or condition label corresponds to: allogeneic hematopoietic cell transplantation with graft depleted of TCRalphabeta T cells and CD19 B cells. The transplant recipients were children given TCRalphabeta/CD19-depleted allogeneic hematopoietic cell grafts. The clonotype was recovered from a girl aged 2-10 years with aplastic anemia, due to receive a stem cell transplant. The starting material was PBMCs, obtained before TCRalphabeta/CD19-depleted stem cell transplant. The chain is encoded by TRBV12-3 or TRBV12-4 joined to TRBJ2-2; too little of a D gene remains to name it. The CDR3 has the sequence CASNVVLNTGELFF. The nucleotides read TGTGCCAGCAATGTCGTTTTGAACACCGGGGAGCTGTTTTTT.